This entry describes one T cell receptor (beta chain). Trimming left V 3 bases short and J 1 base short, with 7 bases between. The CDR3 is 13 amino acids. The germline gives CDR1 DFQATT, CDR2 SNEGSKA (reference sequence). This entry comes from a study of response to subunit inactivated influenza vaccine. From the RT-PCR reads, TCRdb called clonotypes with MiXCR, one entry per CDR3 protein. The sample holds 300,000 to 350,000 distinct CDR3 sequences, just over 20% seen once. The chain is built from TRBV20-1 and TRBJ1-3; D unresolved. The source was PBMCs from blood, collected 21 months after vaccination. The TCR comes from a man between 50 and 69 years old who received an inactivated influenza vaccine. The CDR3 DNA sequence: TGCAGTGCTAGCTCTGGATCTGGAAACACCATATATTTT. Translating gives CSASSGSGNTIYF.